This T cell receptor (beta chain) was obtained from a study of blood T cell repertoires in COVID-19. In the study overall: COVID-19 samples collected from the United States, Italy and Spain covered acute and convalescent phases. PBMCs, B-cell-depleted T cells, or T cells provided the cDNA or gDNA that made up the material.

CDR3 length: 12 amino acids. Germline V gene sequence: CDR1 LNHDA, CDR2 SQIVND (reference sequence). V lost 5 bases and J lost 7, with 8 bases in between. In the original processing: Researchers report that nucleated cell counts were estimated from reference gene primer amplification. Using immunoSEQ multiplex PCR, the repertoire was profiled, and TCRdb retains in-frame clones only, with some absent. V and J calls and clone size are given by that table; D and trimming were obtained from the DNA. Among some 100,000 clones listed, approximately 90% were seen once. V and J are TRBV19 and TRBJ1-4; D not certain. This receptor was obtained from a human donor with acute or convalescent COVID-19. The donor label of this sample is uncertain. The sequenced material came from peripheral blood. CDR3 sequence: CASSAAVEKLFF. In nucleotides, the CDR3 is TGTGCCAGTAGTGCGGCAGTTGAAAAACTGTTTTTT.